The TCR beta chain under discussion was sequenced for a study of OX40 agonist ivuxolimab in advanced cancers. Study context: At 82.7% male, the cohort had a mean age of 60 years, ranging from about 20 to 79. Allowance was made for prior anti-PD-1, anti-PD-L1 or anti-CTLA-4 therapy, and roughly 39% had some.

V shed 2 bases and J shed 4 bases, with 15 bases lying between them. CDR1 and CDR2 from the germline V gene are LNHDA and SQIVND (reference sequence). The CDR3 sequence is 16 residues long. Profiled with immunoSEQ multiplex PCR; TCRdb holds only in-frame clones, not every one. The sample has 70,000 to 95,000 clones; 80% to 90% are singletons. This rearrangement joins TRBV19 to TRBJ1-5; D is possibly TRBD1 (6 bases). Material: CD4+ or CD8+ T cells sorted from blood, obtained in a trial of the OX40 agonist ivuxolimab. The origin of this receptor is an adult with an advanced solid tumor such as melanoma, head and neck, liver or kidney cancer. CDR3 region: CASSISRRGDNQPQHF. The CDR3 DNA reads TGTGCCAGTAGTATAAGTAGAAGGGGGGATAATCAGCCCCAGCATTTT.